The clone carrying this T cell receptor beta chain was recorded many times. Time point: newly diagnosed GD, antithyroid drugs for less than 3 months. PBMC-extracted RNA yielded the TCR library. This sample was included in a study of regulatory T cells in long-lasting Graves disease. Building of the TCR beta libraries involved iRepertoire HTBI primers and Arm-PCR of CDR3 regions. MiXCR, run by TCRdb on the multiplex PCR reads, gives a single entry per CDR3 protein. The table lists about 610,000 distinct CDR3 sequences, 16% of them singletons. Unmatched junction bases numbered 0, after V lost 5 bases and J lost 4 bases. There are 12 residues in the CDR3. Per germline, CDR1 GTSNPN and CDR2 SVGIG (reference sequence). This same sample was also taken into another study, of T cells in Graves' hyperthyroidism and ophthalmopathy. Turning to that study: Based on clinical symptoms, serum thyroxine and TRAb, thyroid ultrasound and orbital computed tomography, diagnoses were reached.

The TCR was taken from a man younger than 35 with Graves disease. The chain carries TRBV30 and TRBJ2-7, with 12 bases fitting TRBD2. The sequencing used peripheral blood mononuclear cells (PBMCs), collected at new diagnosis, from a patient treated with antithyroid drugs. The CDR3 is CAWGTSGYEQYF. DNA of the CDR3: TGTGCCTGGGGGACTAGCGGGTACGAGCAGTACTTC.